These 25 T cell receptor beta chains were all obtained from the same sample, sequenced in a study of T cell repertoires in cytomegalovirus infection. Using its own MiXCR run on the reads, TCRdb lists one record per CDR3 protein. The repertoire consists of 560,000 or so distinct CDR3 sequences, with more than 15% occurring once and the leading ten covering 20% to 30%. The specimen sequenced was CD8+ T cells from PBMCs. The source is a human donor in good health (CMV status not recorded). Some clones in this sample may be carry-over from other donors' samples.

In this sample, this clonotype turned up a few times. The chain uses TRBV9 and TRBJ2-3, with D possibly being TRBD1 or TRBD2 (6 bases each). From germline, CDR1 is SGDLS and CDR2 YYNGEE. Trimming took 0 bases from V and 2 from J, leaving 19 bases between them. There are 18 residues in the CDR3. CDR3 region: CASSVASPGGWNTDTQYF. CDR3 sequence (DNA): TGTGCCAGCAGCGTAGCTTCGCCCGGGGGCTGGAACACAGATACGCAGTATTTT. Combining the CDR3 with reference TRBV9 and TRBJ2-3 gives the whole variable domain DSGVTQTPKHLITATGQRVTLRCSPRSGDLSVYWYQQSLDQGLQFLIQYYNGEERAKGNILERFSAQQFPDLHSELNLSSLELGDSALYFCASSVASPGGWNTDTQYFGPGTRLTVL.

There are many counts of this clonotype. The V call is TRBV12-3 or TRBV12-4, the J call TRBJ1-4, with TRBD1 matching over 7 bases. The CDR3 is 15 amino acids. J was trimmed by 7 bases and V by 5 bases; bases with no gene match: 10. Here the CDR3 DNA reads TGTGCCAGCAGTCCGAACAGGGGCTCGGTTGAAAAACTGTTTTTT. Translating it yields CASSPNRGSVEKLFF.

This clonotype was detected only a few times. The rearrangement uses TRBV29-1 and TRBJ1-2, with a weak D call TRBD1 (5 bases). CDR3 size: 13 residues. Germline V gene lookup returns CDR1 SQVTM and CDR2 ANQGSEA. Trimming pared 6 bases from V and 8 bases from J, leaving 19 bases between. CDR3 sequence (DNA): TGCAGCGTGGGACCGACTATATTGGAGGGCTACACCTTC. Residues: CSVGPTILEGYTF.

This clonotype was picked up a small number of times. The chain carries TRBV4-1 and TRBJ2-7, with 7 bases lining up with TRBD2. The V gene's germline CDR1 is MGHRA and CDR2 YSYEKL. This CDR3 region has 16 residues. J gave up 0 bases and V 3 bases, and 8 bases lay outside the gene matches. The CDR3 is CASSQDPSGPSYEQYF. The CDR3 DNA sequence: TGCGCCAGCAGCCAGGATCCTAGCGGTCCCTCCTACGAGCAGTACTTC.

Ten or more counts support this clonotype. V gene TRBV7-9 combines with J gene TRBJ1-2; a possible D gene is TRBD1 (5 bases). Germline CDR1 and CDR2: SEHNR and FQNEAQ (reference sequence). V lost 1 base to trimming and J lost 8 bases, with 11 bases between them. The CDR3 spans 13 residues. The CDR3 reads CASSLGREGGYTF. CDR3 sequence (DNA): TGTGCCAGCAGCTTAGGCAGGGAGGGAGGCTACACCTTC.

Many counts were recorded for this clonotype. The CDR3 DNA follows: TGTGCCAGCAGTACTAAACAGGGGGCGCATCAGCCCCAGCATTTT. Protein sequence: CASSTKQGAHQPQHF. The V call is TRBV27, the J call TRBJ1-5; 9 bases agree with TRBD1. The germline CDR1 and CDR2 sequences are MNHEY and SMNVEV (reference sequence). The CDR3 contains 15 residues. V was pared by 5 bases and J by 5 bases, with 7 bases of the junction left unmatched.

This clonotype was seen more than once but under ten times. The germline gene is not matched at one end of the junction; a read error may be the cause. The chain links TRBV2 to TRBJ2-1; the D call may be TRBD1 or TRBD2 (5 bases each). This CDR3 region has 13 residues. Germline V gives CDR1 SNHLY, CDR2 FYNNEI. The CDR3 DNA follows: TGTGCCAGCAGAGAAGCCCATGAGGGGGAGCAGTTCTTC. Its protein is CASREAHEGEQFF.

In its sample, this clonotype was seen many times. The V gene is TRBV7-2, the J gene TRBJ2-1, with 11 bases lining up with TRBD2. There are 18 residues in the CDR3. From germline, CDR1 is SGHTA and CDR2 FQGNSA. The J segment lost 4 bases and the V segment lost 1 base, leaving 9 bases of the junction unmatched. The CDR3 coding sequence is TGTGCCAGCAGCTTAGGCGACCGCCTAGCGGGAGGTTACAATGAGCAGTTCTTC. It translates to CASSLGDRLAGGYNEQFF.

This clonotype occurred a few times. This chain connects TRBV7-3 to TRBJ2-4; TRBD2 might be the D (6 bases). CDR3 size: 17 residues. Trimming removed 0 bases from V and 3 bases from J, with 15 bases in between. CDR1 is SGHTA and CDR2 is FQGTGA in the germline V gene. CDR3 in amino acids: CASSLTTVLASKNIQYF. CDR3 DNA sequence: TGTGCCAGCAGCTTAACCACGGTACTAGCCAGCAAAAACATTCAGTACTTC.

There are many counts of this clonotype. J is TRBJ2-7 and V is TRBV7-3, with 8 bases fitting TRBD1. CDR1 SGHTA and CDR2 FQGTGA come from the germline V gene. J lost 6 bases, V lost 3 bases, and 4 bases had no gene match. CDR3 length: 13 residues. Here the CDR3 reads CASSFGQGSEQYF. CDR3 nucleotides: TGTGCCAGCAGCTTTGGACAGGGATCCGAGCAGTACTTC. Combining the CDR3 with reference TRBV7-3 and TRBJ2-7 gives the whole variable domain GAGVSQTPSNKVTEKGKYVELRCDPISGHTALYWYRQSLGQGPEFLIYFQGTGAADDSGLPNDRFFAVRPEGSVSTLKIQRTERGDSAVYLCASSFGQGSEQYFGPGTRLTVT.

This clonotype was observed at least ten times. The rearrangement links TRBV6-6 to TRBJ2-7, with D possibly called TRBD1 or TRBD2 (5 bases each). Looked up from germline, CDR1 is MNHNY and CDR2 is SVGAGI (reference sequence). Trimming removed 10 bases from V and 2 bases from J, with 15 bases in between. The CDR3 is 13 residues long. The CDR3 sequence is CAIREQQTYEQYF. In nucleotides, the CDR3 is TGTGCCATCAGGGAGCAACAGACCTACGAGCAGTACTTC.

This clonotype has at least ten counts. This chain links TRBV20-1 with TRBJ2-1, with TRBD1 matching over 7 bases. CDR1 DFQATT and CDR2 SNEGSKA come from the germline V gene (reference sequence). The CDR3 sequence is 11 residues long. Losses at the gene ends were 7 bases for V and 5 bases for J; bases not matched to a gene: 2. CDR3 sequence reads: CSVQGDNEQFF. The CDR3 DNA reads TGCAGTGTCCAGGGGGACAATGAGCAGTTCTTC.

This clonotype was counted between two and nine times. The rearrangement uses TRBV19 and TRBJ1-5; the D is unclear. V gave up 3 bases and J gave up 0 bases, with 12 bases separating them. The CDR3 consists of 16 residues. CDR1 is LNHDA and CDR2 is SQIVND in the germline V gene (reference sequence). The CDR3 bases are TGTGCCAGTAGTATTGTGCGGGATTATAGCAATCAGCCCCAGCATTTT. Its protein product is CASSIVRDYSNQPQHF. Filled out from reference TRBV19 and TRBJ1-5, the complete variable domain reads DGGITQSPKYLFRKEGQNVTLSCEQNLNHDAMYWYRQDPGQGLRLIYYSQIVNDFQKGDIAEGYSVSREKKESFPLTVTSAQKNPTAFYLCASSIVRDYSNQPQHFGDGTRLSIL.

This clonotype has more than one count but fewer than ten. The rearrangement links TRBV5-1 to TRBJ1-1; the D is unclear. The CDR3 spans 12 residues. V lost 1 base to trimming and J lost 8 bases, with 9 bases between them. Germline V CDR1 and CDR2: SGHRS, YFSETQ. The CDR3 region has the DNA TGCGCCAGCAGCTTGAACGCGAGGGAAGCTTTCTTT. Residues: CASSLNAREAFF.

The chain links TRBV7-9 to TRBJ2-3; tentatively, D is TRBD2 (5 bases). Trimming stripped 4 bases from V and 6 bases from J, with 14 bases between. The germline gives CDR1 SEHNR, CDR2 FQNEAQ (reference sequence). CDR3 length: 14 residues. CDR3 loop: CASSSRTEVDTQYF. CDR3 nucleotide sequence: TGTGCCAGCAGCTCCCGGACGGAGGTGGATACGCAGTATTTT. Drawing the rest from reference TRBV7-9 and TRBJ2-3, the complete variable domain is DTGVSQNPRHKITKRGQNVTFRCDPISEHNRLYWYRQTLGQGPEFLTYFQNEAQLEKSRLLSDRFSAERPKGSFSTLEIQRTEQGDSAMYLCASSSRTEVDTQYFGPGTRLTVL.

The V and J genes are TRBV25-1 and TRBJ1-1; weak D call: TRBD1 (5 bases). The V end was cut by 6 bases, the J end by 7 bases, with 9 bases between. The CDR3 has 11 amino acids. The germline CDR1 and CDR2 sequences are MGHDK and SYGVNS. The CDR3 reads CASSQGLEAFF. In DNA, the CDR3 is TGTGCCAGCAGCCAGGGACTTGAAGCTTTCTTT. Using reference TRBV25-1 and TRBJ1-1 for the parts outside the CDR3, the full variable domain is EADIYQTPRYLVIGTGKKITLECSQTMGHDKMYWYQQDPGMELHLIHYSYGVNSTEKGDLSSESTVSRIRTEHFPLTLESARPSHTSQYLCASSQGLEAFFGQGTRLTVV.

In this sample, this clonotype turned up once. This chain joins TRBV28 and TRBJ1-6, with D unclear. The V end lost 6 bases, the J end lost 12 bases, and 18 bases lay between the germline ends. Germline V gene lookup returns CDR1 MDHEN and CDR2 SYDVKM. The CDR3 runs 14 residues. The CDR3: CASSGLQHGLPLHF. CDR3 DNA sequence: TGTGCCAGCAGCGGGCTACAGCACGGATTACCCCTCCACTTT.

This clonotype occurred a few times. The chain carries TRBV27 and TRBJ2-7, with 7 bases lining up with TRBD1. CDR1 and CDR2 from the germline V gene are MNHEY and SMNVEV (reference sequence). This CDR3 has 15 residues. V shed 8 bases, J shed 3 bases, and the junction held 13 bases outside the gene matches. CDR3 coding DNA: TGTGCCAGCTCGATTACCCGGGACAGCAACTACGAGCAGTACTTC. It yields the protein CASSITRDSNYEQYF.

The table lists this clonotype with a few counts. The chain links TRBV27 to TRBJ2-7; D ambiguous. V lost 9 bases to trimming and J lost 1 base, with 7 bases between them. Germline lookup yields CDR1 MNHEY and CDR2 SMNVEV (reference sequence). This CDR3 spans 11 amino acids. For the CDR3, the DNA is TGTGCCAGTGGAAGATCCTACGAGCAGTACTTC. It codes for CASGRSYEQYF.

This chain links TRBV29-1 with TRBJ2-7; D might be TRBD2 (5 bases). V lost 5 bases and J 0 bases, leaving 14 bases between the germline ends. CDR1 and CDR2 (germline): SQVTM, ANQGSEA. The CDR3 length is 14 residues. The CDR3 nucleotides are TGCAGCGTTTTCGGACTGGGGAGCTCCTACGAGCAGTACTTC. It codes for CSVFGLGSSYEQYF.

This clonotype was recorded many times. The CDR3 is CSARSPRTGGDGYTF. DNA of the CDR3: TGCAGTGCTAGATCGCCCCGAACAGGGGGGGATGGCTACACCTTC. The chain recombines TRBV20-1 with TRBJ1-2; TRBD1 matches 8 bases. The V segment lost 2 bases and the J segment 6 bases; nucleotides outside the gene matches: 11. The CDR3 is 15 residues long. Germline V lookup: CDR1 DFQATT, CDR2 SNEGSKA (reference sequence).

This clonotype was observed a few times. The chain has TRBV20-1 and TRBJ2-7; D is unclear. The CDR3 loop spans 13 amino acids. Germline V gene sequence: CDR1 DFQATT, CDR2 SNEGSKA (reference sequence). Trimming took 1 base from V and 3 from J, leaving 10 bases between them. The CDR3 sequence is CSARAAESYEQYF. DNA for the CDR3: TGCAGTGCTAGAGCGGCGGAGAGCTACGAGCAGTACTTC.

This chain links TRBV19 with TRBJ2-6; D is ambiguous. There are 16 residues in the CDR3. The germline gives CDR1 LNHDA, CDR2 SQIVND (reference sequence). The CDR3 DNA sequence: TGTGCTTCCACCAGACGGAAAGAAAGGGGGGCCAACGTCCTGACTTTC. Its translation is CASTRRKERGANVLTF.

There are many counts of this clonotype. V and J are TRBV27 and TRBJ2-5; D gene ambiguous. V lost 5 bases and J lost 5, with 21 bases in between. This CDR3 is 16 amino acids long. The germline gives CDR1 MNHEY, CDR2 SMNVEV (reference sequence). CDR3 in amino acids: CASSGRRPSDAETQYF. The CDR3 DNA is TGTGCCAGCAGTGGCCGACGACCGTCGGACGCCGAGACCCAGTACTTC.

This clonotype is a singleton in its sample. A much larger clone lies one base from this, so it may be a read error. CDR3 sequence: CANSRGTSGTPDTQYF. The CDR3 coding sequence is TGTGCCAACAGCCGCGGGACTAGCGGGACCCCAGATACGCAGTATTTT. The J gene is TRBJ2-3, the V gene TRBV7-4; TRBD2 matches 13 bases. The CDR3 is 16 amino acids. Germline V lookup: CDR1 SGHVT, CDR2 SQSDAQ.